The 2 T cell receptor beta chains in this list originate from one sample, sequenced in a study of shared clonotypes between healthy human individuals (dated by TCRdb to 2018 to 2021). Library method: the immunoSEQ multiplex PCR assay. Held by TCRdb, this immuneACCESS table contains in-frame sequences only and omits some clones. Under half of the omission traces to an unresolved V gene where checked; the cause of the rest is unknown. The sample table records around 1,000,000 clones; roughly 80% of these occur just once. The ten largest account for roughly 0.83% of the sample. Sequences were obtained from memory CD4+ T cells from PBMCs. Read against the paper, the sample's cell subset or site label means: CD45RA-negative fraction. Receptors originate from a man aged 18 to 29 in good health. Some clones in this sample may be carry-over from other donors' samples.

This chain connects TRBV28 to TRBJ1-4; D ambiguous. V dropped 3 bases and J dropped 3 bases, with 14 bases sitting between them. Germline loops: CDR1 MDHEN, CDR2 SYDVKM. This CDR3 comprises 16 residues. The CDR3 loop reads CASSLAGRGANEKLFF. CDR3 DNA sequence: TGTGCCAGCAGTTTGGCGGGTCGGGGTGCTAATGAAAAACTGTTTTTT.

The rearrangement links TRBV28 to TRBJ2-2, with 9 bases aligning to TRBD2. Germline loops: CDR1 MDHEN, CDR2 SYDVKM. V was pared by 8 bases and J by 1 base, with 8 bases of the junction left unmatched. The CDR3 is 16 residues long. CDR3 in amino acids: CASPPSGDKNTGELFF. The CDR3 coding sequence is TGTGCCAGCCCCCCTAGCGGGGATAAGAACACCGGGGAGCTGTTTTTT.